The rows below give T cell receptor beta chains drawn from one sample of a study of blood T cell repertoires in COVID-19. The table came from immunoSEQ multiplex PCR; TCRdb's copy has only in-frame clones and leaves some out. The data contain some 200,000 clones, around four fifths of them singletons. The material sequenced was peripheral blood. The receptors were sampled from a woman aged 45-65 years with active or convalescent COVID-19. The CDR3 runs from the conserved cysteine through the conserved F or W. The order of the fields is clone size, J gene, D gene, V gene, CDR3 DNA, CDR3 protein. D genes are given only for firm matches. Only part of the rows carry a size: once, few, many, or a class if the clone is expanded.

abundance: .
j_gene: TRBJ2-1
d_gene: TRBD2
v_gene: TRBV4-2
CDR3nt: TGTGCCAGCAGCCAAGATAGGACTAGCAATGAGCAGTTCTTC
CDR3aa: CASSQDRTSNEQFF

abundance: .
j_gene: TRBJ1-1
d_gene: TRBD1
v_gene: TRBV6-5
CDR3nt: TGTGCCAGCATCCAGGGGGGCGTGAACACTGAAGCTTTCTTT
CDR3aa: CASIQGGVNTEAFF

abundance: .
j_gene: TRBJ2-7
d_gene: .
v_gene: TRBV5-4
CDR3nt: TGTGCCAGCAGCTTGGGGGTTCGGGGGAGTAGACCCTACGAGCAGTACTTC
CDR3aa: CASSLGVRGSRPYEQYF

abundance: .
j_gene: TRBJ2-7
d_gene: TRBD1
v_gene: TRBV5-5
CDR3nt: TGTGCCAGCAGTCCGGGACAGGGGAGGTACGAGCAGTACTTC
CDR3aa: CASSPGQGRYEQYF

abundance: .
j_gene: TRBJ2-2
d_gene: .
v_gene: TRBV3-1/TRBV3-2
CDR3nt: TGTGCCAGCAGCCAATCCAGGGAGCTGTTTTTT
CDR3aa: CASSQSRELFF

abundance: .
j_gene: TRBJ1-1
d_gene: .
v_gene: TRBV2
CDR3nt: TGTGCCAGCAGCACAGGGCCCTTTGAAGCTTTCTTT
CDR3aa: CASSTGPFEAFF

abundance: .
j_gene: TRBJ1-3
d_gene: .
v_gene: TRBV5-4
CDR3nt: TGTGCCAGCAGCTTTTCCAGGGAAGGCAGTGGAAACACCATATATTTT
CDR3aa: CASSFSREGSGNTIYF

abundance: few
j_gene: TRBJ1-1
d_gene: TRBD1
v_gene: TRBV2
CDR3nt: TGTGCCAGCAGTGAGAGGAGACAGGGGGCCACTGAAGCTTTCTTT
CDR3aa: CASSERRQGATEAFF

abundance: .
j_gene: TRBJ1-3
d_gene: TRBD1
v_gene: TRBV28
CDR3nt: TGTGCCAGCACCACAGGGGGCATTTCTAACACCATATATTTT
CDR3aa: CASTTGGISNTIYF

abundance: .
j_gene: TRBJ2-1
d_gene: TRBD1
v_gene: TRBV2
CDR3nt: TGTGCCAGCAGGGGGCCGGGACAGGGGGCCAATGAGCAGTTCTTC
CDR3aa: CASRGPGQGANEQFF

abundance: .
j_gene: TRBJ1-1
d_gene: .
v_gene: TRBV6-5
CDR3nt: TGTGCCAGCAGCCGACCGGACAGCGAAGCTTTCTTT
CDR3aa: CASSRPDSEAFF

abundance: medium-sized
j_gene: TRBJ1-1
d_gene: .
v_gene: TRBV15
CDR3nt: TGTGCCACCAGCAGAGATGGGGATGGGGGGGTAACTGAAGCTTTCTTT
CDR3aa: CATSRDGDGGVTEAFF

abundance: .
j_gene: TRBJ2-7
d_gene: .
v_gene: TRBV5-6
CDR3nt: TGTGCCAGCAGCTTGCCGAGATCCTACGAGCAGTACTTC
CDR3aa: CASSLPRSYEQYF

abundance: .
j_gene: TRBJ2-7
d_gene: TRBD2
v_gene: TRBV28
CDR3nt: TGTGCCAGCAGTCCCGCTAGCGGGGGGGGCCTATACGAGCAGTACTTC
CDR3aa: CASSPASGGGLYEQYF

abundance: .
j_gene: TRBJ2-3
d_gene: TRBD1
v_gene: TRBV5-1
CDR3nt: TGCGCCAGCAGCGGAAACCGGGACAGGGGGACAGATACGCAGTATTTT
CDR3aa: CASSGNRDRGTDTQYF

abundance: .
j_gene: TRBJ1-3
d_gene: .
v_gene: TRBV5-1
CDR3nt: TGCGCCAGCAGCTTGGCCATAGGGGCCATCGGAAACACCATATATTTT
CDR3aa: CASSLAIGAIGNTIYF

abundance: .
j_gene: TRBJ2-6
d_gene: .
v_gene: TRBV2
CDR3nt: TGTGCCAGCAGTGAATGGGGGCCTGGGGCCAACGTCCTGACTTTC
CDR3aa: CASSEWGPGANVLTF

abundance: .
j_gene: TRBJ2-3
d_gene: TRBD2
v_gene: TRBV6-5
CDR3nt: TGTGCCAGCAGTTTTGATCTAGCGGGGGTCACAGATACGCAGTATTTT
CDR3aa: CASSFDLAGVTDTQYF

abundance: .
j_gene: TRBJ2-7
d_gene: .
v_gene: TRBV28
CDR3nt: TGTGCCAGCAGTTTAGCGGGACCGAGCTCCTACGAGCAGTACTTC
CDR3aa: CASSLAGPSSYEQYF

abundance: .
j_gene: TRBJ1-6
d_gene: TRBD1
v_gene: TRBV6-5
CDR3nt: TGTGCCAGCAGGGGACAGGGAAGAGGTTCACCCCTCCACTTT
CDR3aa: CASRGQGRGSPLHF

abundance: few
j_gene: TRBJ1-1
d_gene: TRBD1
v_gene: TRBV12-3/TRBV12-4
CDR3nt: TGTGCCAGCAGAACAGGGGAATCCACTGAAGCTTTCTTT
CDR3aa: CASRTGESTEAFF